Below, 9 T cell receptor beta chains from the same sample are listed, as sequenced in a study of shared clonotypes between healthy human individuals. Clones were read by immunoSEQ multiplex PCR, and TCRdb kept only the in-frame ones, dropping some. The sample records roughly 2.5 million clones, over 85% being singletons. Material: naive CD4+ T cells sorted from blood. The subset was: CD45RA+ positively selected. The receptors stem from a man aged 18 to 30 in good health.

This clone appeared a few times. The V call is TRBV1, the J call TRBJ1-5; the DNA was not used to check the table's D call, TRBD1. TRBV1 is a pseudogene segment. This CDR3 has 14 residues. This CDR3 reads CTSSRDRENQPQHF. The CDR3 nucleotides are TGCACCAGCAGCCGGGACAGAGAGAATCAGCCCCAGCATTTT.

CDR3 nucleotide sequence: TGTGCCAGCAGCTTGGGACAGGATCGGGATGGCTACACCTTC. This codes for CASSLGQDRDGYTF. The chain couples TRBV5-4 to TRBJ1-2; D might be TRBD1 (6 bases). Trimming shortened V by 0 bases and J by 6 bases, and 12 bases separated the two germline ends. CDR1 SGHNT and CDR2 YYREEE come from the germline V gene (reference sequence). This CDR3 is 14 amino acids long.

J is TRBJ2-3 and V is TRBV4-1; the D is unclear. The CDR3 extends over 12 amino acids. The V gene's germline CDR1 is MGHRA and CDR2 YSYEKL. V dropped 4 bases and J dropped 5 bases, with 7 bases sitting between them. CDR3 DNA sequence: TGCGCCAGCAGCCTGGCAGTAGATACGCAGTATTTT. Translating it yields CASSLAVDTQYF.

The V call is TRBV5-1, the J call TRBJ2-7; D is ambiguous. CDR1 and CDR2 from the germline V gene are SGHRS and YFSETQ. Trimming cost V 1 base and J 5 bases, with 10 bases left between them. This CDR3 spans 13 amino acids. CDR3 residues: CASSLTYNNEQYF. CDR3 DNA sequence: TGCGCCAGCAGCTTGACTTATAATAACGAGCAGTACTTC.

This clone was observed once. The genes are TRBV6-1 and TRBJ2-1, with D possibly TRBD1 on 6 matching bases. CDR3 length equals 12 residues. Germline-derived CDR1 and CDR2 are MNHNS and SASEGT. Trimming removed 6 bases from V and 15 bases from J, with 18 bases in between. CDR3 sequence reads: CASSFRGRGPFF. CDR3 sequence (DNA): TGTGCCAGCAGCTTTCGGGGCAGGGGTCCGTTCTTC.

The chain couples TRBV5-1 to TRBJ1-5; D remains ambiguous. Germline CDR1 and CDR2: SGHRS and YFSETQ. Trimming pared 3 bases from V and 4 bases from J, leaving 8 bases between. This CDR3 is built from 13 residues. CDR3 DNA sequence: TGCGCCAGCAGCTCGGACCCTAATCAGCCCCAGCATTTT. Translation: CASSSDPNQPQHF.

About this clone: The same CDR3 also results from other DNA sequences found in this sample. This chain joins TRBV5-1 and TRBJ1-5; 8 nucleotides line up with TRBD1. Trimming took 3 bases from V and 7 from J; bases not matched to a gene: 6. Per the germline V gene, CDR1 is SGHRS and CDR2 is YFSETQ. This CDR3 is built from 14 residues. The CDR3 spells CASSSGQGGQPQHF. The CDR3 DNA reads as TGCGCCAGCAGCTCAGGACAGGGAGGCCAGCCCCAGCATTTT. The variable domain in full, with the rest retrieved from reference TRBV5-1 and TRBJ1-5, is KAGVTQTPRYLIKTRGQQVTLSCSPISGHRSVSWYQQTPGQGLQFLFEYFSETQRNKGNFPGRFSGRQFSNSRSEMNVSTLELGDSALYLCASSSGQGGQPQHFGDGTRLSIL.

The CDR3 DNA reads TGTGCCAGCAGCCTGCAGAGCTCCTCTGGAAACACCATATATTTT. It encodes CASSLQSSSGNTIYF. V and J are TRBV7-9 and TRBJ1-3; no clear D gene. Trimming cost V 5 bases and J 0 bases, with 11 bases left between them. The length of the CDR3 is 15 residues. From germline, CDR1 is SEHNR and CDR2 FQNEAQ (reference sequence).

As for this clone: One junction end does not reproduce the germline sequence, and a read error may be involved. In the same sample, other DNA sequences code for this CDR3. V is TRBV4-1 and J is TRBJ2-2; 7 bases agree with TRBD2. The CDR3 length is 16 residues. Germline lookup yields CDR1 MGHRA and CDR2 YSYEKL. The DNA for the CDR3 is TGCGCCAGCAGCCGGACCATTCTAGCGGACACCGGGGAACTGTTTTTT. This gives the protein CASSRTILADTGELFF.